The next 8 T cell receptor beta chains were all read from a single sample in a study of CXCR4 blockade with PD-1 therapy in pancreatic cancer. Data came from immunoSEQ multiplex PCR; TCRdb stores just in-frame clones and leaves some out. The sample includes over 8,000 clones, less than 75% of them seen just once. The sequencing input was tumor tissue. The receptors come from a human donor with pancreatic ductal adenocarcinoma.

The V call is TRBV18, the J call TRBJ1-3; D is undetermined. Germline loops: CDR1 KGHSH, CDR2 LQKENI. This CDR3 has 17 residues. The ends were cut back, 3 bases at V and 0 bases at J, with 15 bases in the middle. CDR3 nucleotide sequence: TGTGCCAGCTCACCCGCGGCAGGATCCAGCTCTGGAAACACCATATATTTT. Residues: CASSPAAGSSSGNTIYF.

V is TRBV6-8 and J is TRBJ2-3; D perhaps matches TRBD2 (6 bases). V lost 10 bases and J 4 bases, leaving 21 bases between the germline ends. This CDR3 is built from 15 residues. The germline V gene encodes CDR1 MNHGY and CDR2 SAAAGT. The CDR3 nucleotides are TGTGCCATCGGGCGTCCGTCCGGGGGTCCAGATACGCAGTATTTT. Its protein is CAIGRPSGGPDTQYF.

V and J are TRBV19 and TRBJ2-5, with 9 positions matching TRBD2. The CDR3 covers 15 residues. The germline gives CDR1 LNHDA, CDR2 SQIVND (reference sequence). The ends lost 6 bases at V and 2 bases at J; junction bases unmatched: 7. In DNA form, the CDR3 reads TGTGCCAGTAGCCCAATAGCGGGGGCACAAGAGACCCAGTACTTC. Encoded protein: CASSPIAGAQETQYF.

The V and J genes are TRBV5-1 and TRBJ2-2, with D possibly called TRBD1 or TRBD2 (5 bases each). With 7 bases removed from V and 0 bases from J, the gap between germline ends came to 13 bases. Germline V CDR1 and CDR2: SGHRS, YFSETQ. CDR3 size: 15 residues. CDR3 nucleotide sequence: TGCGCCAGCTCACGGGGCGGTTCGAACACCGGGGAGCTGTTTTTT. Translating it yields CASSRGGSNTGELFF.

V and J are TRBV29-1 and TRBJ1-1, with D maybe TRBD1 (5 bases). The CDR3 contains 13 residues. CDR1 is SQVTM, CDR2 ANQGSEA, per germline. The V gene lost 8 bases and the J gene lost 5 bases, with 18 bases spanning the gap. DNA for the CDR3: TGCAGCACTCTGTGGGGGGGAGGGACTGAAGCTTTCTTT. Translation gives CSTLWGGGTEAFF. The full variable domain, its missing parts supplied by reference TRBV29-1 and TRBJ1-1, is SAVISQKPSRDICQRGTSLTIQCQVDSQVTMMFWYRQQPGQSLTLIATANQGSEATYESGFVIDKFPISRPNLTFSTLTVSNMSPEDSSIYLCSTLWGGGTEAFFGQGTRLTVV.

This sequence joins TRBV18 and TRBJ1-1; 7 bases line up with TRBD1. This CDR3 contains 15 residues. Germline assignment: CDR1 KGHSH and CDR2 LQKENI. V dropped 6 bases and J dropped 5; count of bases not matched to a gene: 12. CDR3 sequence (DNA): TGTGCCAGCTCTCCTCCGACAGGGCGGGGGACTGAAGCTTTCTTT. It is translated as CASSPPTGRGTEAFF.

This sequence joins TRBV19 and TRBJ1-2, with 11 positions matching TRBD1. The germline gives CDR1 LNHDA, CDR2 SQIVND (reference sequence). V shed 4 bases, J shed 8 bases, and the junction held 15 bases outside the gene matches. CDR3 length: 17 residues. CDR3 DNA sequence: TGTGCCAGTAGTAGCTACACCTGGACAGGGGGCGAAGACGGCTACACCTTC. It codes for CASSSYTWTGGEDGYTF. Complete variable domain (other parts from reference TRBV19 and TRBJ1-2): DGGITQSPKYLFRKEGQNVTLSCEQNLNHDAMYWYRQDPGQGLRLIYYSQIVNDFQKGDIAEGYSVSREKKESFPLTVTSAQKNPTAFYLCASSSYTWTGGEDGYTFGSGTRLTVV.

V usage is TRBV30 and J usage is TRBJ2-2, with 10 bases aligning to TRBD1. The CDR3 length is 15 residues. V shed 4 bases and J 3 bases; nucleotides not matched to a gene: 5. Germline lookup yields CDR1 GTSNPN and CDR2 SVGIG (reference sequence). The CDR3 coding sequence is TGTGCCTGGACGGAGGACAGGGGGTACACCGGGGAGCTGTTTTTT. This translates into CAWTEDRGYTGELFF.